These T cell receptor beta chains were read from a single sample in a study of CD8 T cells in Susac syndrome. Each CDR3 protein gets one entry after TCRdb re-called the immunoSEQ multiplex PCR reads with MiXCR. The sample comprises fewer than 350,000 distinct CDR3 sequences, 85% of which are singletons, and about 0.22% rests with the top ten. Sequenced: CD8+ T cells from PBMCs. The source is a human donor with multiple sclerosis. Each CDR3 is given with its conserved first and last residue. D genes are given only for firm matches. Clone size is stated in some rows and not others, as once, few, many or a class when expanded.

d_gene: TRBD1
v_gene: TRBV5-6
abundance: NA
j_gene: TRBJ2-7
CDR3nt: TGTGCCAGCAGCTTTAGTGCACCGGGACAGCTTTCCTACGAGCAGTACTTC
CDR3aa: CASSFSAPGQLSYEQYF

d_gene: NA
v_gene: TRBV7-9
abundance: NA
j_gene: TRBJ2-3
CDR3nt: TGTGCCAGCAGCTTCTGGAGTAGCACAGATACGCAGTATTTT
CDR3aa: CASSFWSSTDTQYF

d_gene: NA
v_gene: TRBV28
abundance: NA
j_gene: TRBJ2-5
CDR3nt: TGTGCCAGCAGCTCCCCTCCCCAAGAGACCCAGTACTTC
CDR3aa: CASSSPPQETQYF

d_gene: NA
v_gene: TRBV29-1
abundance: NA
j_gene: TRBJ2-1
CDR3nt: TGCAGCGGGGTTTACAATGAGCAGTTCTTC
CDR3aa: CSGVYNEQFF

d_gene: TRBD1
v_gene: TRBV7-3
abundance: NA
j_gene: TRBJ1-2
CDR3nt: TGTGCCAGCAGCTTAGATGGGACAGGGGGCGTCTATGGCTACACCTTC
CDR3aa: CASSLDGTGGVYGYTF

d_gene: NA
v_gene: TRBV19
abundance: NA
j_gene: TRBJ2-2
CDR3nt: TGTGCCAGTCAAAACGTCCGGGGGACCGGGGAGCTGTTTTTT
CDR3aa: CASQNVRGTGELFF

d_gene: NA
v_gene: TRBV14
abundance: NA
j_gene: TRBJ2-1
CDR3nt: TGTGCCAGCAGCCAACCCCTTAGCAATGAGCAGTTCTTC
CDR3aa: CASSQPLSNEQFF

d_gene: TRBD2
v_gene: TRBV10-3
abundance: NA
j_gene: TRBJ2-7
CDR3nt: TGTGCCATCAGTGAGAACGGGAGGGCCGGAGAGCAGTACTTC
CDR3aa: CAISENGRAGEQYF

d_gene: NA
v_gene: TRBV9
abundance: NA
j_gene: TRBJ1-2
CDR3nt: TGTGCCAGCAGCGTGGTTGAGAACTATGGCTACACCTTC
CDR3aa: CASSVVENYGYTF

d_gene: NA
v_gene: TRBV15
abundance: NA
j_gene: TRBJ2-3
CDR3nt: TGTGCCACCAGCAGGCGTACCCAGGACTACCGAAACACAGATACGCAGTATTTT
CDR3aa: CATSRRTQDYRNTDTQYF

d_gene: TRBD2
v_gene: TRBV7-6
abundance: NA
j_gene: TRBJ2-5
CDR3nt: TGTGCCAGCAGCTTAGTTAGCGGGATTAAAGAGACCCAGTACTTC
CDR3aa: CASSLVSGIKETQYF

d_gene: NA
v_gene: TRBV20-1
abundance: NA
j_gene: TRBJ1-5
CDR3nt: TGCAGTGCTAGAGATTTCCCCTCGGGCCTCAATCAGCCCCAGCATTTT
CDR3aa: CSARDFPSGLNQPQHF

d_gene: NA
v_gene: TRBV25-1
abundance: NA
j_gene: TRBJ2-1
CDR3nt: TGTGCCAGCAGTGAATTCAATTGGCGGGTCCGCGGGGATGAGCAGTTCTTC
CDR3aa: CASSEFNWRVRGDEQFF

d_gene: TRBD1
v_gene: TRBV6-1
abundance: few
j_gene: TRBJ2-7
CDR3nt: TGTGCCAGCAGTCCGTACCGGGACAGGGGCGGCGAGCAGTACTTC
CDR3aa: CASSPYRDRGGEQYF

d_gene: NA
v_gene: TRBV27
abundance: NA
j_gene: TRBJ2-1
CDR3nt: TGTGCCAGCAGCGGGGCTAGCCTCAATGAGCAGTTCTTC
CDR3aa: CASSGASLNEQFF

d_gene: TRBD2
v_gene: TRBV27
abundance: NA
j_gene: TRBJ2-7
CDR3nt: TGTGCCAGCAGTTTAATGGCTAGCGGCTACGAGCAGTACTTC
CDR3aa: CASSLMASGYEQYF

d_gene: NA
v_gene: TRBV6-1
abundance: NA
j_gene: TRBJ1-4
CDR3nt: TGTGCCAGCAGTCAAATCGTTTTGACAACCCAGAATGAAAAACTGTTTTTT
CDR3aa: CASSQIVLTTQNEKLFF

d_gene: NA
v_gene: TRBV29-1
abundance: few
j_gene: TRBJ1-1
CDR3nt: TGCAGCGTTGGTGGCGGCGAAGCTTTCTTT
CDR3aa: CSVGGGEAFF

d_gene: TRBD2
v_gene: TRBV7-9
abundance: NA
j_gene: TRBJ2-2
CDR3nt: TGTGCCAGCAGCCATGGACTAGCGGGGCTAACCGGGGAGCTGTTTTTT
CDR3aa: CASSHGLAGLTGELFF

d_gene: NA
v_gene: TRBV6-2/TRBV6-3
abundance: NA
j_gene: TRBJ2-3
CDR3nt: TGTGCCAGCAGTTACATAAGTAGTGAAGATACGCAGTATTTT
CDR3aa: CASSYISSEDTQYF

d_gene: TRBD2
v_gene: TRBV6-1
abundance: NA
j_gene: TRBJ2-1
CDR3nt: TGTGCCAGCAGTCAGGGGGGCACTCAGACTAGCGGGATCTACAATGAGCAGTTCTTC
CDR3aa: CASSQGGTQTSGIYNEQFF

d_gene: TRBD2
v_gene: TRBV27
abundance: NA
j_gene: TRBJ2-7
CDR3nt: TGTGCCAGCAGTCCAGGACTAGTCTCGGCCGAGCAGTACTTC
CDR3aa: CASSPGLVSAEQYF

d_gene: TRBD2
v_gene: TRBV20-1
abundance: NA
j_gene: TRBJ2-1
CDR3nt: TGCAGTGCTAGCCCAGCGGGAGGGGCTGAGCAGTTCTTC
CDR3aa: CSASPAGGAEQFF

d_gene: NA
v_gene: TRBV7-9
abundance: NA
j_gene: TRBJ2-7
CDR3nt: TGTGCCAGCAGCTCCCCCGAGGGCCTAAGCTCCTACGAGCAGTACTTC
CDR3aa: CASSSPEGLSSYEQYF

d_gene: NA
v_gene: TRBV27
abundance: NA
j_gene: TRBJ2-7
CDR3nt: TGTGCCAGCAGTTTATTTGCAGAGACCTACGAGCAGTACTTC
CDR3aa: CASSLFAETYEQYF

d_gene: NA
v_gene: TRBV6-5
abundance: NA
j_gene: TRBJ1-5
CDR3nt: TGTGCCAGCAGTTCCGAAAAGACGAAATCAGGGGTATGGCAGCCCCAGCATTTT
CDR3aa: CASSSEKTKSGVWQPQHF

d_gene: NA
v_gene: TRBV20-1
abundance: NA
j_gene: TRBJ1-2
CDR3nt: TGCAGTGCAGTGGACTGGGCCGACGAAGGCTACACCTTC
CDR3aa: CSAVDWADEGYTF

d_gene: TRBD1
v_gene: TRBV2
abundance: NA
j_gene: TRBJ2-7
CDR3nt: TGTGCCAGCAGTGGGGGACAGGGGATCAACGAGCAGTACTTC
CDR3aa: CASSGGQGINEQYF

d_gene: TRBD1
v_gene: TRBV7-6
abundance: NA
j_gene: TRBJ1-2
CDR3nt: TGTGCCAGCAGCTTAGGAGCCGGGACAGAGTATGGCTACACCTTC
CDR3aa: CASSLGAGTEYGYTF

d_gene: NA
v_gene: TRBV20-1
abundance: NA
j_gene: TRBJ2-1
CDR3nt: TGCAGTGCTAGGACCCACTACAGCTCCTACAATGAGCAGTTCTTC
CDR3aa: CSARTHYSSYNEQFF

d_gene: NA
v_gene: TRBV12-3/TRBV12-4
abundance: NA
j_gene: TRBJ2-4
CDR3nt: TGTGCCAGCAGTGAGGACGGGAAGTCCAAAAACATTCAGTACTTC
CDR3aa: CASSEDGKSKNIQYF

d_gene: TRBD2
v_gene: TRBV9
abundance: NA
j_gene: TRBJ2-2
CDR3nt: TGTGCCAGCAGCGTAGTAAGCGGGAGACCGAACACCGGGGAGCTGTTTTTT
CDR3aa: CASSVVSGRPNTGELFF

d_gene: NA
v_gene: TRBV15
abundance: NA
j_gene: TRBJ2-1
CDR3nt: TGTGCCACCAGCAGTCCTCGGGGGGCTAGTGACGAGCAGTTCTTC
CDR3aa: CATSSPRGASDEQFF

d_gene: TRBD2
v_gene: TRBV7-6
abundance: NA
j_gene: TRBJ2-4
CDR3nt: TGTGCCAGCAGCTTACAGACTAGCGGGAGATATAACATTCAGTACTTC
CDR3aa: CASSLQTSGRYNIQYF

d_gene: NA
v_gene: TRBV20-1
abundance: NA
j_gene: TRBJ2-1
CDR3nt: TGCAGTGCTAGAGGCGCCGGGACACTACAGTTCTTC
CDR3aa: CSARGAGTLQFF

d_gene: TRBD1
v_gene: TRBV28
abundance: NA
j_gene: TRBJ1-5
CDR3nt: TGTGCCAGCAGTCTTATGAGGGGGCTGCTAAGCAATCAGCCCCAGCATTTT
CDR3aa: CASSLMRGLLSNQPQHF

d_gene: NA
v_gene: TRBV6-5
abundance: NA
j_gene: TRBJ1-6
CDR3nt: TGTGCCAGCAGTTACTCGAGATCGGATGCACCCCTCCACTTT
CDR3aa: CASSYSRSDAPLHF

d_gene: TRBD1
v_gene: TRBV4-3
abundance: NA
j_gene: TRBJ2-3
CDR3nt: TGCGCCAGCAGCCAAGATCGGGGACAGGGAACAGATACGCAGTATTTT
CDR3aa: CASSQDRGQGTDTQYF

d_gene: NA
v_gene: TRBV5-6
abundance: few
j_gene: TRBJ2-7
CDR3nt: TGTGCCAGCAGCTCCAACTACGAGCAGTACTTC
CDR3aa: CASSSNYEQYF

d_gene: NA
v_gene: TRBV30
abundance: NA
j_gene: TRBJ2-7
CDR3nt: TGTGCCTGGAGTAATGGAGTTGGATCCTACGAGCAGTACTTC
CDR3aa: CAWSNGVGSYEQYF

d_gene: TRBD1
v_gene: TRBV6-1
abundance: once
j_gene: TRBJ2-2
CDR3nt: TGTGCCAGCAGTCGGACAGGGGGTATCATCACCGGGGAGCTGTTTTTT
CDR3aa: CASSRTGGIITGELFF

d_gene: NA
v_gene: TRBV19
abundance: NA
j_gene: TRBJ2-1
CDR3nt: TGTGCCAGTAGTCCAACTATCAATGAGCAGTTCTTC
CDR3aa: CASSPTINEQFF

d_gene: NA
v_gene: TRBV6-2/TRBV6-3
abundance: NA
j_gene: TRBJ2-3
CDR3nt: TGTGCCAGCAGTTACTCCTGGTACGGGACAGATACGCAGTATTTT
CDR3aa: CASSYSWYGTDTQYF

d_gene: NA
v_gene: TRBV5-1
abundance: few
j_gene: TRBJ2-7
CDR3nt: TGCGCCAGCAGCTTGGACAAGAGCTCCTACGAGCAGTACTTC
CDR3aa: CASSLDKSSYEQYF

d_gene: NA
v_gene: TRBV21-1
abundance: NA
j_gene: TRBJ2-1
CDR3nt: TGTGCCAGCAGCAAAGATACCCCGGGACTTCCCAATGAGCAGTTCTTC
CDR3aa: CASSKDTPGLPNEQFF

d_gene: NA
v_gene: TRBV27
abundance: NA
j_gene: TRBJ2-7
CDR3nt: TGTGCCAGCAGTTTCAGAGGGATTCGGTACGAGCAGTACTTC
CDR3aa: CASSFRGIRYEQYF

d_gene: TRBD1
v_gene: TRBV5-4
abundance: NA
j_gene: TRBJ1-4
CDR3nt: TGTGCCAGCAGCTTGGCCGTAGAGACAGGGGGCCCGCGACCCTTTGAAAAACTGTTTTTT
CDR3aa: CASSLAVETGGPRPFEKLFF

d_gene: NA
v_gene: TRBV10-2
abundance: NA
j_gene: TRBJ1-2
CDR3nt: TGCGCCAGCAGTGAGGGGGGTGGCTATGGCTACACCTTC
CDR3aa: CASSEGGGYGYTF

d_gene: TRBD2
v_gene: TRBV14
abundance: NA
j_gene: TRBJ2-7
CDR3nt: TGTGCCAGCAGCCAGCTGACTAGCGGAGGAGACTACGAGCAGTACTTC
CDR3aa: CASSQLTSGGDYEQYF

d_gene: NA
v_gene: TRBV25-1
abundance: NA
j_gene: TRBJ1-6
CDR3nt: TGTGCCAGCAGTTGGCCCTTTTCACCCCTCCACTTT
CDR3aa: CASSWPFSPLHF

d_gene: TRBD2
v_gene: TRBV6-2/TRBV6-3
abundance: few
j_gene: TRBJ2-1
CDR3nt: TGTGCCAGCAGTTACTCGGCGGGGACTAGATACAATGAGCAGTTCTTC
CDR3aa: CASSYSAGTRYNEQFF

d_gene: NA
v_gene: TRBV5-5
abundance: NA
j_gene: TRBJ2-1
CDR3nt: TGTGCCAGCAGCTTACTCAGGGAAATAGGCTACAATGAGCAGTTCTTC
CDR3aa: CASSLLREIGYNEQFF

d_gene: NA
v_gene: TRBV7-9
abundance: NA
j_gene: TRBJ2-2
CDR3nt: TGTGCCCGGGGCGGAGGGGAGGTGAACACCGGGGAGCTGTTTTTT
CDR3aa: CARGGGEVNTGELFF